This T cell receptor (beta chain) is from a study of early T cells in non-severe SARS-CoV-2 infection (dated by TCRdb to the early 2020s). Broadly, across the study: Bulk RNA from unsorted whole blood was used for TCR sequencing, so alpha and beta chains could not be paired. What the study reported, not specific to this receptor: Matching against VDJdb was skewed toward anti-spike CD8 responses, likely underestimated virus-specific expansions, and missed private and CD4 specificities.

V loses 1 base at its end and J loses 8 bases; junction bases beyond the gene matches: 5. The CDR3 spans 15 residues, from the cysteine through the phenylalanine. The read is trimmed to its CDR3 DNA, 45 bases read in frame from base 1. Reading the germline V gene gives CDR1 KGHSH and CDR2 LQKENI. This clonotype was found a few times. The specificity of this receptor is unknown. No clone much larger than this one lies a single base away; base qualities are absent. Library method: 5' RACE. For sequencing, a NextSeq 500 was employed. In the TCR library protocol, unique molecular identifiers were attached to individual cDNA molecules to correct for PCR bias and sequencing error. Sequencing covered both TCR alpha and beta chains, and within each sample the abundances of alpha and beta sequences were tightly co-correlated. Regarding the original processing steps: Decombinator V4 was used to perform V gene, J gene and CDR3 annotation of TCR sequences. TCRs were defined as expanded if a significant change between any two time points was detected under a Poisson model with p below 0.0001. TCR abundances were normalised to the total number of TCRs sequenced per sample and were expressed as counts per million. MAIT TCRs were defined by TRAV1-2 paired with TRAJ12, TRAJ20 or TRAJ33, and iNKT TCRs by TRAV10 paired with TRAJ18. VDJdb, accessed 1 November 2021, was searched for CMV, EBV and SARS-CoV-2 annotated TCRs, with TCRs annotated for multiple antigens excluded. Starting from the raw public reads, TCRdb applied fastp trimming at Q25, assembled clones with MiXCR and retained in-frame beta chains. Every entry covers one CDR3 protein and lists the most common genes and DNA from its rows. TCRdb's processing, not the authors' own work, is the source of the V and J calls. This sample is represented by 55,000 to 80,000 distinct CDR3 sequences; around 10% of them were singletons. The top ten clones comprise approximately 5% of the sample.

A case-control design nested within a healthcare worker cohort in London, UK, was used, with weekly nasopharyngeal swab PCR tests and blood sampling performed. Healthcare workers were recruited between 23 and 31 March 2020, during the week of the UK lockdown, and were followed weekly for up to roughly 16 weeks. The TCR sequence derives from an adult who was a healthcare worker with PCR-confirmed SARS-CoV-2 infection or an uninfected control (not recorded which). The sample was whole blood, taken at baseline. Recombination linked TRBV18 to TRBJ2-4, with 10 bases matching TRBD1. The DNA sequence reads TGTGCCAGCTCACCACGGGGGACAGGGGATGACATTCAGTACTTC. Its protein product is CASSPRGTGDDIQYF.